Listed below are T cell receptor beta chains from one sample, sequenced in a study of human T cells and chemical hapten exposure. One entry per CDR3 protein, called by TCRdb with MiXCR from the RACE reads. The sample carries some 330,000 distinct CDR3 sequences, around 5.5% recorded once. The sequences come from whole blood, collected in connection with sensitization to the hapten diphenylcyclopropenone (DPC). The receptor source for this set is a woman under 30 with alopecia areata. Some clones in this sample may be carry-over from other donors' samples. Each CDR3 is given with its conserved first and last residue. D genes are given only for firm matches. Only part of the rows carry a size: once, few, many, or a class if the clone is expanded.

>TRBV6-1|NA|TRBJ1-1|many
TGTGCCAGCAAAAGGGGACGGGACACTGAAGCTTTCTTT
CASKRGRDTEAFF
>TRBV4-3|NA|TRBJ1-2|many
TGCGCCAGCAGCCAAGGAGGGGTCAGGGCCTATGGCTACACCTTC
CASSQGGVRAYGYTF
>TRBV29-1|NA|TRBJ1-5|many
TGCAGCGTCGAGTCAGGACTAAATCAGCCCCAGCATTTT
CSVESGLNQPQHF
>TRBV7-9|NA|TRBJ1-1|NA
TGTGCCAGCAGCTTAGACGCGAACACTGAAGCTTTCTTT
CASSLDANTEAFF
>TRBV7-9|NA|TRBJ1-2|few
TGTGCCACGTCCGGGGTTTCTGCACCTAACTATGGCTACACCTTC
CATSGVSAPNYGYTF
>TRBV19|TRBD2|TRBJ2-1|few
TGTGCCAGTAGTATAGTAGGTGGCGGGGGAGCCGAGAATGAGCAGTTCTTC
CASSIVGGGGAENEQFF
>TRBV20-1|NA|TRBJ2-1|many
TGCAGTGCTAGGTGGGGGAGCTCCTACAATGAGCAGTTCTTC
CSARWGSSYNEQFF
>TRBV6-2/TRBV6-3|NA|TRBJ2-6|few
TGTGCCAGCGGGTATATCTCTGGGGCCAACGTCCTGACTTTC
CASGYISGANVLTF
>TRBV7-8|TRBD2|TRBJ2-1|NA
TGTGCCAGCAGCTTGTTGCTAGCGGGGGGAAGTCGCGAGCAGTTCTTC
CASSLLLAGGSREQFF
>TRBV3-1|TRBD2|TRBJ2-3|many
TGTGCCAGCCAGGAAGTAGCGGGGGGCCCTAGCACAGATACGCAGTATTTT
CASQEVAGGPSTDTQYF
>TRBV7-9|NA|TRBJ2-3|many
TGTGCCAGCAGCTTCCGGGACGACACAGATACGCAGTATTTT
CASSFRDDTDTQYF
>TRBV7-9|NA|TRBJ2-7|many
TGTGCCAGCAGCTATGTAGGAGGGCTCGAGCAGTACTTC
CASSYVGGLEQYF
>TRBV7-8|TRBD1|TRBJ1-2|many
TGTGCCAGCACCCGACAGGGGACCAGCCCAGGAGATGGCTACACCTTC
CASTRQGTSPGDGYTF
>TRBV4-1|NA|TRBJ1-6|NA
TGCGCCAGCAGCCAAGATCCGGGAGCGAATTCACCCCTCCACTTT
CASSQDPGANSPLHF
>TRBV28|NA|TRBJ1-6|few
TGTGCCAGCAGGGACTCCGGGACGGGGGATATGACCCTCCACTTT
CASRDSGTGDMTLHF
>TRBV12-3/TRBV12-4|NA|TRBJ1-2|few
TGTGCCAGCAGCCGGACCCAAAATGGCTACACCTTC
CASSRTQNGYTF
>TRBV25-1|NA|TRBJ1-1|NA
TGTGCCAGCAAAGGGCCCCTTGTGAACACTGAAGCTTTCTTT
CASKGPLVNTEAFF
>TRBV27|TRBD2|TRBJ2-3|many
TGTGCCTCGGAGCGGGGGGGCCGTGGAGATACGCAGTATTTT
CASERGGRGDTQYF
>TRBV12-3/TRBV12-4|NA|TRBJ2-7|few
TGTGCCAGCACCCTACAGCGCCAGGGCTACGAGCAGTACTTC
CASTLQRQGYEQYF
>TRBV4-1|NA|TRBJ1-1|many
TGCGCCAGCAGCCAAGATTGGGGGGCTGGCACTGAAGCTTTCTTT
CASSQDWGAGTEAFF
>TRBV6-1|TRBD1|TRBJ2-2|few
TGTGCCAGCAGTGAAGCACTGGTAGGGGGCGCAAACACCGGGGAGCTGTTTTTT
CASSEALVGGANTGELFF
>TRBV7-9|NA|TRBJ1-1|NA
TGTGCCAGCAGCGGAACACAGAACACTGAAGCTTTCTTT
CASSGTQNTEAFF
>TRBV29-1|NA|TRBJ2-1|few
TGCAGCGTTCCCGACTCGGGCCATGAGCAGTTCTTC
CSVPDSGHEQFF
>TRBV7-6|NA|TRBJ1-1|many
TGTGCCAGCAGCCTCAAAGTGGACACTGAAGCTTTCTTT
CASSLKVDTEAFF
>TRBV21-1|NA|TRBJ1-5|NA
TGTGCCAGCCCCTTGGCGGGGCAGCCCCAGCATTTT
CASPLAGQPQHF
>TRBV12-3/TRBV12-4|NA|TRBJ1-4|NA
TGTGCCAGCAGTTTGATGGGGAGTATAGGTGAAAAACTGTTTTTT
CASSLMGSIGEKLFF
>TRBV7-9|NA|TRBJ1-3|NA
TGTGCCAGCAGCCAGGTAGTCAGCCCTGGAAACACCATATATTTT
CASSQVVSPGNTIYF
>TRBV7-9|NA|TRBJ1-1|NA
TGTGCCAGCAGCCCACAGGGCGGGAACACTGAAGCTTTCTTT
CASSPQGGNTEAFF
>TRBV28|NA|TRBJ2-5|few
TGTGCCAGCAGAACGCCGTTCGGGGGCCCCCAAGAGACCCAGTACTTC
CASRTPFGGPQETQYF
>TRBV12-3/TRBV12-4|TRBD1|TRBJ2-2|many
TGTGCCAGCAGTCCCGGACAGGGGGCTTCGGGTGGCACCGGGGAGCTGTTTTTT
CASSPGQGASGGTGELFF
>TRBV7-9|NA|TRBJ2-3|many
TGTGCCAGCAGCTCCGGGTCCCACACAGATACGCAGTATTTT
CASSSGSHTDTQYF
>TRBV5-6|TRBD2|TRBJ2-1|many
TGTGCCAGCAGCTTGCCAGGACTAGCGGGGCCTGGGTACAATGAGCAGTTCTTC
CASSLPGLAGPGYNEQFF
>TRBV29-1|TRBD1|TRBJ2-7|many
TGCAGCGGGACAGGAAACAGGACGGTCAGCTCCTACGAGCAGTACTTC
CSGTGNRTVSSYEQYF
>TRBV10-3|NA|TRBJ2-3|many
TGTGCCATCAGTGAGCCCCACGGGGGTCTGGTGGATACGCAGTATTTT
CAISEPHGGLVDTQYF
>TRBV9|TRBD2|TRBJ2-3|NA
TGTGCCAGCAGCGTCGGAGCGGGGGATAGCACAGATACGCAGTATTTT
CASSVGAGDSTDTQYF
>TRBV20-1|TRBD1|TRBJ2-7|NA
TGCAGTGCTAGTCCCTCGGGACAGGGTACCTACGAGCAGTACTTC
CSASPSGQGTYEQYF
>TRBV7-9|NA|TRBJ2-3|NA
TGTGCCAGCAGCCGGGGGACACCTAGCACAGATACGCAGTATTTT
CASSRGTPSTDTQYF
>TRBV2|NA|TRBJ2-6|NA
TGTGCCAGCAGTGAAGTCCGTAGCTCTGGGGCCAACGTCCTGACTTTC
CASSEVRSSGANVLTF
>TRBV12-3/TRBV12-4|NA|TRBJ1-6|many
TGTGCCAGCAGCGGGGGCAATAATTCACCCCTCCACTTT
CASSGGNNSPLHF
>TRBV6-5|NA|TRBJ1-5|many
TGTGCCAGCTCGAACAGGGACAATCAGCCCCAGCATTTT
CASSNRDNQPQHF
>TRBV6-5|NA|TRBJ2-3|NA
TGTGCCAGCAGTTACCGACCCGGGCCGACAGATACGCAGTATTTT
CASSYRPGPTDTQYF
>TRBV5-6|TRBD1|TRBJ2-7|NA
TGTGCCAGCAGCTCCCGGGACAGGGGCTCCTACGAGCAGTACTTC
CASSSRDRGSYEQYF
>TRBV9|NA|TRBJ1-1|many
TGTGCCAGCAGCGTAGTTCCCAGGCCCCCCAACACTGAAGCTTTCTTT
CASSVVPRPPNTEAFF
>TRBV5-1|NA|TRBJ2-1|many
TGCGCCAGCAGCTTGGACGGCAATGAGCAGTTCTTC
CASSLDGNEQFF
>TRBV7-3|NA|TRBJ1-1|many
TGTGCCAGCAGCTTATTGATGAACACTGAAGCTTTCTTT
CASSLLMNTEAFF
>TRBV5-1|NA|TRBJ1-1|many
TGCGCCAGCAGATCCGCCCTTGCTTTGAACACTGAAGCTTTCTTT
CASRSALALNTEAFF
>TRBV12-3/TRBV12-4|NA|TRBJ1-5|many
TGTGCCAGCAGTTTAGGCTGGGGGAGCAATCAGCCCCAGCATTTT
CASSLGWGSNQPQHF
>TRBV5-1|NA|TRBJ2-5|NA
TGCGCCAGCAGCTTGGCCGGTAGTCGGGGCAGCCAAGAGACCCAGTACTTC
CASSLAGSRGSQETQYF
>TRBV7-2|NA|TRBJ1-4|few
TGTGCCAGCAGCTTAGTTCCAGGGGCAGGAATTGAACTGTTTTTT
CASSLVPGAGIELFF
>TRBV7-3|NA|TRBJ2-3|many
TGTGCCAGCAGCTACGCAGAGGACTCCTCCACAGATACGCAGTATTTT
CASSYAEDSSTDTQYF
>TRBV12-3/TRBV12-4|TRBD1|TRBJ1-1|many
TGTGCCAGCAGTGGACAGGCGTCGAACACTGAAGCTTTCTTT
CASSGQASNTEAFF
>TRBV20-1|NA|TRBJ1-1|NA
TGCAGTGCTAGGAGGGATTTGGAAGCTTTCTTT
CSARRDLEAFF
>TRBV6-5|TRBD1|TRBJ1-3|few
TGTGCCACCCTCCGGGACAGGGGAGGTGGTTGGGGAAACACCATATATTTT
CATLRDRGGGWGNTIYF
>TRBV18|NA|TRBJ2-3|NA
TGTGCCAGCTCACCAAGGCAGGACACAGATACGCAGTATTTT
CASSPRQDTDTQYF
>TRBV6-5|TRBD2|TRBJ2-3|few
TGTGCCAGCAGTTACCCAATCGGGACTAGCGGGGGGGCCTTTAAGAGCACAGATACGCAGTATTTT
CASSYPIGTSGGAFKSTDTQYF
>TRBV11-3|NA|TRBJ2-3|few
TGTGCCAGCCAAGGACTCACCACAGATACGCAGTATTTT
CASQGLTTDTQYF
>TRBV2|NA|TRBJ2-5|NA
TGTGCCAGCAGTGCGCAGGGCTCACCAGAGACCCAGTACTTC
CASSAQGSPETQYF
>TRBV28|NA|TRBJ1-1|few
TGTGCCAGCAGTTTATTTGGGTCGGGCACTGAAGCTTTCTTT
CASSLFGSGTEAFF